This T cell receptor (beta chain) derives from a study of shared clonotypes between healthy human individuals. Study background: The study used three CD4 naive, three CD4 memory, two CD8 naive and one CD8 memory plate per donor.

About this clone: Its specificity is not known.

The CDR3 totals 14 residues. V gave up 6 bases and J gave up 4 bases; unmatched junction bases: 9. Per the germline V gene, CDR1 is MNHEY and CDR2 is SVGAGI. Study observations and caveats: The authors sampled blood alone, and tissue repertoires likely differ. It was the non-shared clonotypes that had lower generation probabilities than clonotypes shared by all four donors.

Sequenced by immunoSEQ multiplex PCR; TCRdb stores in-frame clones only, minus some. The sample contains 740,000 or so clones, around four fifths of which appear only once. The origin of this receptor is a woman younger than 45 in good health. The rearrangement uses TRBV6-5 and TRBJ2-7; 7 nucleotides agree with TRBD2. Sequencing input: memory CD4+ T cells sorted from blood. Subset here: CD45RA-negative fraction. The CDR3 protein is CASSRRRESYEQYF. CDR3 DNA: TGTGCCAGCAGCCGCCGGCGGGAGAGTTACGAGCAGTACTTC.